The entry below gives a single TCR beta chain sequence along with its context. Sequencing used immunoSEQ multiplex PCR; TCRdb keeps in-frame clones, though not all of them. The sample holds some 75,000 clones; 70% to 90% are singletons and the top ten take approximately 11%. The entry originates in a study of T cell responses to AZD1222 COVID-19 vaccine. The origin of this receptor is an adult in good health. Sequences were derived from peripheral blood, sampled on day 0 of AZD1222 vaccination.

DNA for the CDR3: TGTGCCAGCAGTGATTGGGCAGGGGTGGGTGAAGCTTTCTTT. This codes for CASSDWAGVGEAFF. V gene TRBV2 combines with J gene TRBJ1-1; weak D call: TRBD1 (6 bases). Germline V CDR1 and CDR2: SNHLY, FYNNEI. Trimming shortened V by 3 bases and J by 7 bases, and 15 bases separated the two germline ends. The CDR3 consists of 14 residues.